This TCR beta chain originates from a study of memory CD4+ T cells and cytomegalovirus serostatus. About the study: This sample comes from healthy Belgian adults, under 10 CMV seropositive, about 23 seronegative.

As regards this clone: Its antigen is undetermined.

In the original workflow: After removing out-of-frame reads, over 2 million distinct TCRbeta sequences remained. Some clones are missing from TCRdb's copy, which holds only in-frame ones; the method was immunoSEQ multiplex PCR. That table furnishes V, J and clone size, whereas the DNA furnished D and trimming. The sample yields around 54,000 clones, about 73% seen once. The sort gate was single viable CD3+CD4+CD8-CD45RO+ cells for memory CD4+ T cells. Germline V gene lookup returns CDR1 LGHNA and CDR2 YNFKEQ. This CDR3 is 18 amino acids long. The V gene lost 1 base and the J gene lost 0 bases, with 16 bases spanning the gap. General study findings and limits: The CMV-associated TCR signature appears largely within the CD4+ memory repertoire. Median bootstrapped AUC for CMV status was about 0.96 originally, less than 0.93 US-trained.

V is TRBV4-2 and J is TRBJ1-5; D gene ambiguous. Sequenced sample: memory CD4+ T cells from blood. This TCR derives from an adult in good health and CMV-seronegative. CDR3 loop: CASSQATSLDHSNQPQHF. The CDR3 bases are TGTGCCAGCAGCCAAGCTACGTCGCTCGATCATAGCAATCAGCCCCAGCATTTT.